This is a list of T cell receptor beta chains from one sample in a study of T-cell reconstitution after alpha-beta-depleted transplantation in children. TCRdb re-called the PCR reads with MiXCR, one entry per CDR3 protein. This table holds hundreds of thousands of distinct CDR3 sequences, over 10% found once. Specimen: PBMCs, mostly from graft donor cells, collected 360 days after TCRalphabeta/CD19-depleted stem cell transplant. The origin of the receptors is a male patient younger than 18 who had a stem cell transplant for acute myeloid leukemia, so the T cells may come from the graft donor. CDR3s include the opening cysteine and the closing phenylalanine or tryptophan. A D gene is named only where the DNA matches it firmly. Clone size is shown for a subset of rows, as once, few, many or a class of expanded clone.

many	TRBV29-1	.	TRBJ2-6	CSVELGLGANVLTF	TGCAGCGTTGAACTGGGGTTAGGGGCCAACGTCCTGACTTTC
few	TRBV18	TRBD1	TRBJ2-2	CASSPSPGQGSSTGELFF	TGTGCCAGCTCACCATCGCCGGGACAGGGATCAAGCACCGGGGAGCTGTTTTTT
.	TRBV10-3	.	TRBJ2-3	CAIQLGVGDTQYF	TGTGCCATCCAGTTGGGAGTAGGGGATACGCAGTATTTT
.	TRBV4-2	.	TRBJ2-3	CASSQEPPETDTQYF	TGTGCCAGCAGCCAAGAACCCCCAGAGACAGATACGCAGTATTTT
many	TRBV12-3/TRBV12-4	.	TRBJ2-3	CASSFGSSTDTQYF	TGTGCCAGCAGTTTTGGCAGTAGCACAGATACGCAGTATTTT
many	TRBV5-6	.	TRBJ2-7	CASSLGRQTYEQYF	TGTGCCAGCAGCTTAGGACGGCAGACCTACGAGCAGTACTTC
many	TRBV6-2/TRBV6-3	.	TRBJ2-3	CASRGRGLGTDTQYF	TGTGCCAGCAGAGGTCGGGGCCTCGGCACAGATACGCAGTATTTT
few	TRBV5-1	TRBD2	TRBJ2-7	CASSPQDRWLAGEILGPGYEQYF	TGCGCCAGCAGCCCCCAGGACAGGTGGCTAGCGGGAGAGATTCTCGGCCCTGGCTACGAGCAGTACTTC
few	TRBV6-2/TRBV6-3	TRBD2	TRBJ2-7	CASTEAGDPFLEQYF	TGTGCCAGCACCGAGGCGGGGGACCCGTTCTTGGAGCAGTACTTC
.	TRBV2	TRBD1	TRBJ2-3	CASSSGQGVTDTQYF	TGTGCCAGCAGCTCGGGACAGGGGGTAACAGATACGCAGTATTTT
.	TRBV5-1	TRBD1	TRBJ1-1	CASSLTGGLTEAFF	TGCGCCAGCAGCTTAACAGGGGGCTTGACTGAAGCTTTCTTT
many	TRBV24-1	.	TRBJ2-3	CATGVDNTDTQYF	TGTGCCACCGGAGTAGACAACACAGATACGCAGTATTTT
many	TRBV12-3/TRBV12-4	.	TRBJ2-4	CASSPYAAKNIQYF	TGTGCCAGCAGTCCTTATGCAGCCAAAAACATTCAGTACTTC
.	TRBV15	.	TRBJ1-2	CATSRDSSGYTF	TGTGCCACCAGCAGAGATTCTAGCGGCTACACCTTC
many	TRBV27	.	TRBJ2-3	CASSLAISTDTQYF	TGTGCCAGCAGTCTAGCGATAAGCACAGATACGCAGTATTTT
few	TRBV7-9	.	TRBJ2-3	CASSLGGFTDTQYF	TGTGCCAGCAGCTTAGGTGGTTTCACAGATACGCAGTATTTT
many	TRBV12-3/TRBV12-4	TRBD2	TRBJ2-2	CASSLMAGATGELFF	TGTGCCAGCAGTTTAATGGCGGGAGCCACCGGGGAGCTGTTTTTT
.	TRBV3-1	.	TRBJ2-2	CASSLERPPGRSAGELFF	TGTGCCAGCAGCCTAGAAAGACCCCCGGGACGAAGCGCCGGGGAGCTGTTTTTT
few	TRBV28	TRBD1	TRBJ1-1	CASSKPGQGAPAFF	TGTGCCAGCAGTAAACCGGGACAGGGGGCGCCGGCTTTCTTT
.	TRBV29-1	TRBD1	TRBJ2-5	CSATTGGQETQYF	TGCAGCGCTACGACAGGGGGCCAAGAGACCCAGTACTTC
.	TRBV5-1	.	TRBJ1-2	CASSLNRPNYGYTF	TGCGCCAGCAGCTTGAACAGGCCCAACTATGGCTACACCTTC
few	TRBV20-1	.	TRBJ2-3	CSVSVTRGTDTQYF	TGCAGTGTCTCCGTGACTAGGGGCACAGATACGCAGTATTTT
few	TRBV12-3/TRBV12-4	.	TRBJ1-5	CASSFFPDQPQHF	TGTGCCAGCAGTTTCTTCCCGGATCAGCCCCAGCATTTT
.	TRBV9	.	TRBJ2-2	CASVGEHGELFF	TGTGCCAGCGTGGGGGAGCACGGGGAGCTGTTTTTT
many	TRBV7-6	.	TRBJ2-3	CASSLRPADTQYF	TGTGCCAGCAGCCTCCGCCCCGCAGATACGCAGTATTTT
.	TRBV4-2	TRBD2	TRBJ2-7	CASSLRLADDSYEQYF	TGTGCCAGCAGCCTCCGACTAGCGGACGACTCCTACGAGCAGTACTTC
few	TRBV28	.	TRBJ2-3	CASSHLRGGITDTQYF	TGTGCCAGCAGTCACCTAAGGGGGGGGATCACAGATACGCAGTATTTT